These 31 T cell receptor beta chains share one sample of origin, sequenced in a study of T cells in Graves' hyperthyroidism and ophthalmopathy. TCR beta CDR3 regions were amplified from RNA. The HTBI primer set drove a first-round RT-PCR of the TCR CDR3. One entry per CDR3 protein results from TCRdb running MiXCR on the multiplex PCR reads. The table lists approximately 100,000 distinct CDR3 sequences, over 45% of them singletons. Sample: blood. The receptor source for this set is a man aged 40-49 years with Graves' hyperthyroidism.

This clonotype was observed many times. This chain uses TRBV19 with TRBJ2-3, with D perhaps matching TRBD1 (6 bases). From germline, CDR1 is LNHDA and CDR2 SQIVND (reference sequence). Trimming cost V 5 bases and J 6 bases, with 15 bases left between them. This CDR3 region has 14 residues. In nucleotides, the CDR3 is TGTGCCAGTAGTGTCACAGGGAATTGGGATACGCAGTATTTT. It translates to CASSVTGNWDTQYF.

The chain recombines TRBV11-2 with TRBJ2-1; the D gene is possibly TRBD2 (5 bases). From germline, CDR1 is SGHAT and CDR2 FQNNGV. The CDR3 is 14 residues long. V was cut by 11 bases and J by 7 bases, with 21 bases left in between. The chain's CDR3 is CAGGKELGRNEQFF. The DNA for the CDR3 is TGTGCCGGCGGCAAAGAACTAGGCAGGAATGAGCAGTTCTTC.

As concerns this clonotype: One end of the junction does not line up with germline, which may come from a read error. The genes are TRBV6-6 and TRBJ2-7, with D unclear. This CDR3 is built from 11 residues. From germline, CDR1 is MNHNY and CDR2 SVGAGI (reference sequence). CDR3 protein: CASRSRYEQYF. The CDR3 DNA reads TGCGCCAGCAGGTCCCGATACGAGCAGTACTTC.

The V gene is TRBV10-2, the J gene TRBJ2-7, with D perhaps assigned TRBD1 or TRBD2 (5 bases each). The V gene's germline CDR1 is WSHSY and CDR2 SAAADI. Trimming left V 2 bases short and J 5 bases short, with 16 bases between. This CDR3 contains 15 residues. Here the CDR3 reads CASSERAEGLNEQYF. The CDR3, as DNA: TGCGCCAGCAGTGAGCGGGCAGAGGGGCTCAACGAGCAGTACTTC.

Ten or more counts support this clonotype. The chain links TRBV20-1 to TRBJ1-5, with 9 bases that match TRBD1. This CDR3 region has 15 residues. Germline values: CDR1 DFQATT, CDR2 SNEGSKA (reference sequence). Trimming at V came to 2 bases and at J to 6 bases, leaving 8 bases not matched to a gene. The CDR3 bases are TGCAGTGCTAGAAGTTCACAGGGGGCGGGTCAGCCCCAGCATTTT. Translated: CSARSSQGAGQPQHF.

The chain combines TRBV24-1 with TRBJ2-1, with D possibly matching TRBD2 (6 bases). The CDR3 has 14 amino acids. CDR1 and CDR2 (germline): KGHDR, SFDVKD. Trimming removed 4 bases at V and 6 bases at J, with 12 bases between. The CDR3 DNA follows: TGTGCCACCAGTGACCCGGGAGCGGGCAATGAGCAGTTCTTC. It encodes CATSDPGAGNEQFF.

The chain uses TRBV27 and TRBJ2-3, with a tentative D call TRBD2 (6 bases). Germline values: CDR1 MNHEY, CDR2 SMNVEV (reference sequence). This CDR3 is built from 15 residues. V lost 4 bases, J lost 2 bases, and 13 bases lay in between. CDR3 residues: CASSSTLAVTDTQYF. The CDR3 coding sequence is TGTGCCAGCAGTTCTACACTAGCTGTCACAGATACGCAGTATTTT.

Points on this clonotype: A much larger clone is a single base away; this may be a read error. The V and J genes are TRBV12-3 or TRBV12-4 and TRBJ1-1, with unresolved D. This CDR3 region has 12 residues. The CDR3 reads CASSLGYTEASF. Written as DNA, the CDR3 is TGTGCCAGCAGTTTAGGGTACACTGAAGCTTCCTTT.

The rearrangement joins TRBV28 to TRBJ2-7; 8 bases agree with TRBD2. J gave up 7 bases and V 9 bases, and 23 bases lay outside the gene matches. The CDR3 contains 17 residues. Germline loops: CDR1 MDHEN, CDR2 SYDVKM. CDR3 sequence reads: CASSSTAAGVGGREQYF. The CDR3 DNA reads TGTGCCAGTTCCTCGACCGCAGCGGGAGTCGGGGGTCGGGAGCAGTACTTC.

The chain employs TRBV9 and TRBJ1-4, with TRBD1 matching over 7 bases. With V trimmed by 0 bases and J by 8 bases, 7 bases remained unmatched. Germline values: CDR1 SGDLS, CDR2 YYNGEE. The CDR3 is 15 residues long. The CDR3 nucleotides are TGTGCCAGCAGCGTAGGGGACAGCCGCAAGGAAAAACTGTTTTTT. This codes for CASSVGDSRKEKLFF.

Ten or more counts support this clonotype. The V gene is TRBV7-9, the J gene TRBJ2-7; D ambiguous. The V and J ends lost 1 base and 6 bases respectively, with 7 bases between them. The CDR3 has 12 residues. Germline V CDR1 and CDR2: SEHNR, FQNEAQ (reference sequence). The CDR3 is CASSLDGAEQYF. The CDR3 nucleotides are TGTGCCAGCAGCTTAGATGGTGCCGAGCAGTACTTC.

The chain couples TRBV29-1 to TRBJ1-5; D is uncertain. V gave up 8 bases and J gave up 2 bases, with 7 bases separating them. The CDR3 has 11 amino acids. Germline V gives CDR1 SQVTM, CDR2 ANQGSEA. CDR3 sequence (DNA): TGCAGCACTCGGGGCAATCAGCCCCAGCATTTT. Residues: CSTRGNQPQHF.

In the case of this clonotype: The junction departs from the called germline gene at one end, perhaps through a read error. The CDR3 loop is CNASGDEQYF. The CDR3, as DNA: TGCAATGCTAGCGGCGACGAGCAGTACTTC. This chain connects TRBV20-1 to TRBJ2-7, with TRBD2 matching over 7 bases. CDR3 size: 10 residues. The germline V gene has CDR1 DFQATT and CDR2 SNEGSKA (reference sequence).

This chain connects TRBV29-1 to TRBJ2-3; TRBD1 aligns across 8 bases. The V segment lost 8 bases and the J segment 4 bases; nucleotides outside the gene matches: 14. CDR1 is SQVTM and CDR2 is ANQGSEA in the germline V gene. CDR3 size: 15 residues. The CDR3 sequence: CSSIGGRGQADTQYF. The CDR3 DNA reads TGCAGCAGTATTGGGGGCAGGGGGCAGGCAGATACGCAGTATTTT.

The rearrangement joins TRBV10-3 to TRBJ1-2, with D maybe TRBD1 (6 bases). The CDR3 has 16 amino acids. Trimming took 2 bases from V and 4 from J, leaving 17 bases between them. CDR1 and CDR2 from the germline V gene are ENHRY and SYGVKD. CDR3 DNA: TGTGCCATCAGTGAGGCCACTCGGGGGGCAGTCTATGGCTACACCTTC. This translates into CAISEATRGAVYGYTF.

V and J are TRBV2 and TRBJ1-2; a possible D gene is TRBD1 (5 bases). CDR1 is SNHLY and CDR2 is FYNNEI in the germline V gene. The CDR3 runs 13 residues. Deletions cut 5 bases from V and 5 bases from J, with 12 bases between. The CDR3 region is CASSWGQVYGYTF. In DNA, the CDR3 is TGTGCCAGCAGTTGGGGCCAGGTTTATGGCTACACCTTC.

As regards this clonotype: This CDR3 fails to terminate in the conserved phenylalanine or tryptophan, so it likely reflects a read error. The V and J genes are TRBV11-2 and TRBJ2-7, with 12 bases identical to TRBD1. This CDR3 is built from 17 residues. Germline V gives CDR1 SGHAT, CDR2 FQNNGV. Trimming at V came to 3 bases and at J to 1 base, leaving 7 bases not matched to a gene. CDR3 nucleotide sequence: TGTGCCAGCAGCTTTGGGACAGGGGGCGCCCGGTCCTACGAGCAGTACCTC. It codes for CASSFGTGGARSYEQYL.

Worth noting for this clonotype: Compared with germline, one end of the junction differs, possibly owing to a read error. The chain joins TRBV28 to TRBJ2-2; a possible D gene is TRBD2 (6 bases). The CDR3 totals 17 residues. The germline CDR1 and CDR2 sequences are MDHEN and SYDVKM. The CDR3 region is CASSLSGLTRNNGELFF. The CDR3 region has the DNA TGTGCCAGCAGTTTATCGGGACTCACGAGGAACAACGGGGAGCTGTTTTTT.

In the case of this clonotype: One junction end disagrees with the germline gene, perhaps due to a read error. V is TRBV7-9 and J is TRBJ2-2, with D unclear. Germline lookup yields CDR1 SEHNR and CDR2 FQNEAQ (reference sequence). This CDR3 contains 15 residues. CDR3 region: CAGSLSDRNTGELFF. DNA of the CDR3: TGTGCCGGCAGTTTATCGGACCGAAACACCGGGGAGCTGTTTTTT.

This clonotype was observed at least ten times. The chain combines TRBV7-3 with TRBJ2-1; 11 positions agree with TRBD2. Trimming cost V 5 bases and J 2 bases; bases outside gene matches: 2. Germline V gene sequence: CDR1 SGHTA, CDR2 FQGTGA. The CDR3 consists of 15 residues. The CDR3 loop is CASSQLAGAYNEQFF. CDR3 DNA sequence: TGTGCCAGCAGCCAACTAGCGGGAGCCTACAATGAGCAGTTCTTC. The full variable domain, rest sourced from reference TRBV7-3 and TRBJ2-1, is GAGVSQTPSNKVTEKGKYVELRCDPISGHTALYWYRQSLGQGPEFLIYFQGTGAADDSGLPNDRFFAVRPEGSVSTLKIQRTERGDSAVYLCASSQLAGAYNEQFFGPGTRLTVL.

The CDR3 loop is CSARDSQGTEAFF. The CDR3 nucleotides are TGCAGTGCTAGAGATAGCCAGGGGACTGAAGCTTTCTTT. The V call is TRBV20-1, the J call TRBJ1-1; perhaps TRBD1 as D (6 bases). V lost 0 bases and J 5 bases, leaving 10 bases between the germline ends. From germline, CDR1 is DFQATT and CDR2 SNEGSKA (reference sequence). The CDR3 runs to 13 residues.

This clonotype showed up many times. The rearrangement links TRBV5-1 to TRBJ2-5, with 9 bases lining up with TRBD1. The CDR3 has 16 residues. V shed 5 bases, J shed 5 bases, and the junction held 13 bases outside the gene matches. The germline V gene has CDR1 SGHRS and CDR2 YFSETQ. The DNA of the CDR3 is TGCGCCAGCAGGTTCGGGGACAGGGACTGGAGGGAGACCCAGTACTTC. It encodes CASRFGDRDWRETQYF. Together with reference TRBV5-1 and TRBJ2-5, the CDR3 gives the full variable domain: KAGVTQTPRYLIKTRGQQVTLSCSPISGHRSVSWYQQTPGQGLQFLFEYFSETQRNKGNFPGRFSGRQFSNSRSEMNVSTLELGDSALYLCASRFGDRDWRETQYFGPGTRLLVL.

The chain joins TRBV15 to TRBJ1-2, with D perhaps TRBD1 (5 bases). This CDR3 comprises 16 residues. Germline lookup yields CDR1 LNHNV and CDR2 YYDKDF (reference sequence). V shed 0 bases and J shed 8 bases, with 19 bases lying between them. The CDR3, as DNA: TGTGCCACCAGCAGAGATCGGAGCTCTGGGGCGAGAGGCTACACCTTC. Translating gives CATSRDRSSGARGYTF.

This clonotype was found many times. This chain links TRBV7-3 with TRBJ2-1; 13 positions match TRBD2. V lost 3 bases, J lost 8 bases, and 1 base stayed unmatched. The germline V gene encodes CDR1 SGHTA and CDR2 FQGTGA. This CDR3 has 14 amino acids. The CDR3 spells CASSFGLAGDEQFF. CDR3 sequence (DNA): TGTGCCAGCAGCTTCGGACTAGCGGGAGATGAGCAGTTCTTC.

The chain couples TRBV29-1 to TRBJ1-2, with 7 bases fitting TRBD1. The CDR3 is 14 amino acids. Germline V gene sequence: CDR1 SQVTM, CDR2 ANQGSEA. The J segment lost 4 bases and the V segment lost 8 bases, leaving 13 bases of the junction unmatched. In DNA form, the CDR3 reads TGCAGCTATGAGGAGGTAGGGGGCACCTATGGCTACACCTTC. Amino acid sequence: CSYEEVGGTYGYTF.

The gene calls are TRBV5-6 and TRBJ2-7; tentative D call: TRBD2 (6 bases). V was shortened by 0 bases and J by 5 bases, with 9 bases between the two germline ends. Germline CDR1 reads SGHDT; CDR2 reads YYEEEE. The CDR3 runs 13 residues. The CDR3: CASSLVGEDEQYF. CDR3 nucleotides: TGTGCCAGCAGCTTGGTAGGGGAGGACGAGCAGTACTTC.

Ten or more counts support this clonotype. The V gene is TRBV10-3, the J gene TRBJ2-2; the D gene is possibly TRBD2 (7 bases). The CDR3 length is 16 residues. The germline V gene has CDR1 ENHRY and CDR2 SYGVKD. Trimming left V 3 bases short and J 8 bases short, with 19 bases between. The DNA for the CDR3 is TGTGCCATCAGTGACGACAGGACTAGGGAGACTGGGGAGCTGTTTTTT. This gives the protein CAISDDRTRETGELFF.

V usage is TRBV20-1 and J usage is TRBJ2-7, with D unresolved. The CDR3 loop spans 15 amino acids. V was clipped by 1 base and J by 7 bases, with 20 bases between them. The germline CDR1 and CDR2 sequences are DFQATT and SNEGSKA (reference sequence). Here the CDR3 reads CSARVGNPITNEQYF. In DNA form, the CDR3 reads TGCAGTGCTAGAGTGGGGAACCCAATTACCAATGAGCAGTACTTC.

The rearrangement links TRBV5-1 to TRBJ2-1; 8 bases line up with TRBD2. Trimming removed 5 bases from V and 3 bases from J; junction bases left unmatched: 7. Germline V lookup: CDR1 SGHRS, CDR2 YFSETQ. This CDR3 region has 15 residues. The CDR3 loop reads CASRRGGDYYNEQFF. The CDR3 nucleotides read TGCGCCAGCAGACGGGGGGGGGACTACTACAATGAGCAGTTCTTC.

This clonotype was observed a handful of times. The CDR3 protein is CASSPSGELFF. For the CDR3, the DNA is TGTGCCAGTAGTCCCTCCGGGGAGCTGTTTTTT. V gene TRBV19 combines with J gene TRBJ2-2; unclear D gene. The ends were cut back, 5 bases at V and 6 bases at J, with 4 bases in the middle. Germline-derived CDR1 and CDR2 are LNHDA and SQIVND (reference sequence). The CDR3 consists of 11 residues.

This chain connects TRBV20-1 to TRBJ2-5, with D maybe TRBD1 (6 bases). The V gene's germline CDR1 is DFQATT and CDR2 SNEGSKA (reference sequence). The CDR3 spans 14 residues. The germline V and J ends were trimmed by 5 bases and 1 base, with 14 bases remaining between them. In DNA, the CDR3 is TGCAGTGCTCCCCCCGCGGACAGCCAAGAGACCCAGTACTTC. This gives the protein CSAPPADSQETQYF.